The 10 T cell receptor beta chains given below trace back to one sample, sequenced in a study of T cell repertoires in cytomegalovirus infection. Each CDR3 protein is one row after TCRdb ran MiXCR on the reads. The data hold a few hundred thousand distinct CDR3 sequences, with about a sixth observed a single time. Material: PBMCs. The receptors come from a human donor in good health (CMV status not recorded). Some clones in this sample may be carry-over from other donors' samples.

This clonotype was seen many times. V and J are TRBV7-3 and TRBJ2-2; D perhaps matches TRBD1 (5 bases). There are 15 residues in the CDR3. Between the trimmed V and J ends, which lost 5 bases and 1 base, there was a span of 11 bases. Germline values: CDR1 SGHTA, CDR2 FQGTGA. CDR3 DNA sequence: TGTGCCAGCAGCCGATTTACAGGGAACACCGGGGAGCTGTTTTTT. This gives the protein CASSRFTGNTGELFF.

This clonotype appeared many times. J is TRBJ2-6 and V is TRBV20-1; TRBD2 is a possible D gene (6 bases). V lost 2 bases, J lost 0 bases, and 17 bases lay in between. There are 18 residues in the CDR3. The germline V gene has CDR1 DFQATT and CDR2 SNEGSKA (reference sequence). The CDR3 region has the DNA TGCAGTGCTAGACCCCATACTAGCCAGAGCTCTGGGGCCAACGTCCTGACTTTC. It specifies CSARPHTSQSSGANVLTF.

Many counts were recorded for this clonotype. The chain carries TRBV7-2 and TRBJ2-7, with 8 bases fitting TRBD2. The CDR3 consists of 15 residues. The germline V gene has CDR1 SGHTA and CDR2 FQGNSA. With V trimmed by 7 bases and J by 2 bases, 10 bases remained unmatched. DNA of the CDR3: TGTGCCAGCACCCTAGTCGGGGGGGGGCCCTACGAGCAGTACTTC. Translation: CASTLVGGGPYEQYF.

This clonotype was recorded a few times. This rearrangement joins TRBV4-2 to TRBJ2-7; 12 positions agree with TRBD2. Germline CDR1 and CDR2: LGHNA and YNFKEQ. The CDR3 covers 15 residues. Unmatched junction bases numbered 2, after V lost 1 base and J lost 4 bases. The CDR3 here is CASSQASGGAYEQYF. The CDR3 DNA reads TGTGCCAGCAGCCAAGCTAGCGGGGGGGCGTACGAGCAGTACTTC.

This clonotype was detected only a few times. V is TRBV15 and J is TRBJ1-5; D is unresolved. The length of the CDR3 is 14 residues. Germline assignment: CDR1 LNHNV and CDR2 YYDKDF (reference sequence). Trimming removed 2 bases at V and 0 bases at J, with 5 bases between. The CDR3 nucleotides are TGTGCCACCAGCAGACGGACTAGCAATCAGCCCCAGCATTTT. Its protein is CATSRRTSNQPQHF.

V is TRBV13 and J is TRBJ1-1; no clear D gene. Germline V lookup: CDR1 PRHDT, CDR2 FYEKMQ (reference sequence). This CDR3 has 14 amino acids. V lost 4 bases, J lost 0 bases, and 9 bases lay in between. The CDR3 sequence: CASSSTLMNTEAFF. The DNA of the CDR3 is TGTGCCAGCAGCTCGACACTGATGAACACTGAAGCTTTCTTT. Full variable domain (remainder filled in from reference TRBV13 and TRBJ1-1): AAGVIQSPRHLIKEKRETATLKCYPIPRHDTVYWYQQGPGQDPQFLISFYEKMQSDKGSIPDRFSAQQFSDYHSELNMSSLELGDSALYFCASSSTLMNTEAFFGQGTRLTVV.

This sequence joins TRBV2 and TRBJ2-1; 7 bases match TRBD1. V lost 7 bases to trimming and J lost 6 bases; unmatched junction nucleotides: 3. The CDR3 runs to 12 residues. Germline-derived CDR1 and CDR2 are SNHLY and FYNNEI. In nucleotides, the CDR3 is TGTGCCAGCAAAGGGGACAGCAATGAGCAGTTCTTC. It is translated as CASKGDSNEQFF.

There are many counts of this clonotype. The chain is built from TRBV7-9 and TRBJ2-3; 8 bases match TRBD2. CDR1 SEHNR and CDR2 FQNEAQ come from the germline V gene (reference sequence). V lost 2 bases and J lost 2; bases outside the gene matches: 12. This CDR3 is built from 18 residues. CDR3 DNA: TGTGCCAGCAGCTTACCGGTCGGATTAGCGGGGCACACAGATACGCAGTATTTT. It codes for CASSLPVGLAGHTDTQYF.

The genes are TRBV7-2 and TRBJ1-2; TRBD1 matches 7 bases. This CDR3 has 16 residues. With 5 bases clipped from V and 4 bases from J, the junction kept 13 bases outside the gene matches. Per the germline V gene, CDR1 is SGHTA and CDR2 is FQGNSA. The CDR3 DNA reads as TGTGCCAGCAGCCTACTGGGGCAGGGGGGAAGCTATGGCTACACCTTC. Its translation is CASSLLGQGGSYGYTF.

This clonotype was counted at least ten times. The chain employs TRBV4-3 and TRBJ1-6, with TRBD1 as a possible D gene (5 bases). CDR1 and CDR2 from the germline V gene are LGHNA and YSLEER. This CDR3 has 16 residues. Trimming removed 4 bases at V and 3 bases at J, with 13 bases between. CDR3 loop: CASSLAWQGYNSPLHF. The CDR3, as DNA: TGCGCCAGCAGCCTCGCGTGGCAGGGCTATAATTCACCCCTCCACTTT.